Here is one TCR beta chain with its context. The data originate from a study of OX40 agonist ivuxolimab in advanced cancers. Study information: Patients undergoing dose escalation presented with hepatocellular carcinoma, melanoma, renal cell or head and neck cancer.

Assay used: immunoSEQ multiplex PCR; TCRdb lists only in-frame clones, some missing. The repertoire has 50,000 to 70,000 clones, roughly 89% of them found once; the top ten carry about 0.65%. Per germline, CDR1 SGHDT and CDR2 YYEEEE. CDR3 size: 14 residues. The germline V and J ends were trimmed by 3 bases and 1 base, with 10 bases remaining between them. This chain uses TRBV5-6 with TRBJ1-1; D call uncertain. Sequences were derived from CD4+ or CD8+ T cells sorted from blood, sampled in a trial of the OX40 agonist ivuxolimab. This receptor was taken from an adult with an advanced solid tumor such as melanoma, head and neck, liver or kidney cancer. The CDR3, as DNA: TGTGCCAGCAGCTCCACAGCATCGAACACTGAAGCTTTCTTT. Protein: CASSSTASNTEAFF.